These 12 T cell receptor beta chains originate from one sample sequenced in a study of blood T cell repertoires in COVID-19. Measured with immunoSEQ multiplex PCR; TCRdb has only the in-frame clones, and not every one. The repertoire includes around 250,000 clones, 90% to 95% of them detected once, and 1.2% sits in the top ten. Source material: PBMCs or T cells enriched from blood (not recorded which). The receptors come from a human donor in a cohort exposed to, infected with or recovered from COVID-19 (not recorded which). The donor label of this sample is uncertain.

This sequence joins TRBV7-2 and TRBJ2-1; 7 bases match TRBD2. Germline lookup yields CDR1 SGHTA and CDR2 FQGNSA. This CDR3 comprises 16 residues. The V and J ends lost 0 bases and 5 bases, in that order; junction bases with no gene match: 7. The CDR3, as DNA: TGTGCCAGCAGCTTAGCCCCAGCGGGGAACAACAATGAGCAGTTCTTC. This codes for CASSLAPAGNNNEQFF.

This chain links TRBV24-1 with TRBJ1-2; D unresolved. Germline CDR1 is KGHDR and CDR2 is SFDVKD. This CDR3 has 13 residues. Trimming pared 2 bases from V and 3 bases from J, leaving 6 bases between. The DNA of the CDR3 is TGTGCCACCAGTGATTCACAGTACTATGGCTACACCTTC. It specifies CATSDSQYYGYTF.

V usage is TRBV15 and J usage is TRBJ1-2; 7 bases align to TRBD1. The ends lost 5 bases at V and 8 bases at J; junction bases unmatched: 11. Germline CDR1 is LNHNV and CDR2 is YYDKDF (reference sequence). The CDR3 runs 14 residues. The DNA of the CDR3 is TGTGCCACCAGCTCTCGTCTTACAGGGGTCGGCTACACCTTC. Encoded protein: CATSSRLTGVGYTF.

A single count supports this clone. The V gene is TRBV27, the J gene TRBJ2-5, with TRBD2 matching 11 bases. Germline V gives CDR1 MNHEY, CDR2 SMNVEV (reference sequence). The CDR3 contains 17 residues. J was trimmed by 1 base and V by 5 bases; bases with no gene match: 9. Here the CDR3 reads CASSPSRLAGIQETQYF. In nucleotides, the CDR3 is TGTGCCAGCAGTCCCTCCCGACTAGCGGGGATCCAAGAGACCCAGTACTTC.

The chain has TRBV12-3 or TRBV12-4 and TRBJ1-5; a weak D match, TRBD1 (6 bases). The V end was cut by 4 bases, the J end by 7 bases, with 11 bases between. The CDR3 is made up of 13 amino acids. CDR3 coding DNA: TGTGCCAGCAGTTCCGGGGGGCGGCAGCCCCAGCATTTT. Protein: CASSSGGRQPQHF.

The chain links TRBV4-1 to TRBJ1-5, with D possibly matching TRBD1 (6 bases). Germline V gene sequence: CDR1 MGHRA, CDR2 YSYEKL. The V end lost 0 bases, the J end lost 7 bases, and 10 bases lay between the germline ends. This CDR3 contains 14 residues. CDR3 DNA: TGCGCCAGCAGCCAAGATGGGGGGGCACAGCCCCAGCATTTT. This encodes CASSQDGGAQPQHF.

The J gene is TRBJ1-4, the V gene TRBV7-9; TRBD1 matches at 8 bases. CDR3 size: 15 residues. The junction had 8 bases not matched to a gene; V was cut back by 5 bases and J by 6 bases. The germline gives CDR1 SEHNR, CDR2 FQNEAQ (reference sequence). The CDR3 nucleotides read TGTGCCAGCAGCCCGGGACAGGTCGGAGATGAAAAACTGTTTTTT. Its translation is CASSPGQVGDEKLFF.

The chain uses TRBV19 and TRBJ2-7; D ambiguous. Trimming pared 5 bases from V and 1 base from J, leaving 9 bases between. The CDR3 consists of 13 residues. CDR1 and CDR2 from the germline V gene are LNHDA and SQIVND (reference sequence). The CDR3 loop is CASSATYSYEQYF. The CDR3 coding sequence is TGTGCCAGTAGTGCGACATATTCCTACGAGCAGTACTTC.

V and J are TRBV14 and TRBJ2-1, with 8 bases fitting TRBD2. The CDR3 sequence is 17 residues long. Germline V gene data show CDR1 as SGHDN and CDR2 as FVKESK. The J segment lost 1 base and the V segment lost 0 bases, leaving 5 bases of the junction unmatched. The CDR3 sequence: CASSQDRRGGSYNEQFF. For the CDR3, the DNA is TGTGCCAGCAGCCAAGATCGACGGGGGGGATCCTACAATGAGCAGTTCTTC.

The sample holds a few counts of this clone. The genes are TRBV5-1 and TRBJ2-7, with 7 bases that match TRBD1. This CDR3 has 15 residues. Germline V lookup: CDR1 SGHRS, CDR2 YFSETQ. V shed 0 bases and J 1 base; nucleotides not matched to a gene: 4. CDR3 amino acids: CASSLARDRSYEQYF. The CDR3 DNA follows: TGCGCCAGCAGCTTGGCCCGGGACAGATCCTACGAGCAGTACTTC.

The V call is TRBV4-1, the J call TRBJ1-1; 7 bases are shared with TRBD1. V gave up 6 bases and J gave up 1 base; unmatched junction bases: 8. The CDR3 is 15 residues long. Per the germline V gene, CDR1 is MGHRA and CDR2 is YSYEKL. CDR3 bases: TGCGCCAGCAGACCCAGGGACAGAGCGAACACTGAAGCTTTCTTT. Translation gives CASRPRDRANTEAFF.

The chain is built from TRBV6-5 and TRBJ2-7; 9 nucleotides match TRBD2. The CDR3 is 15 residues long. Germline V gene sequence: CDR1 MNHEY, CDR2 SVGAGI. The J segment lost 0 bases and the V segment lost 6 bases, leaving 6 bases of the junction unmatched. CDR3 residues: CASSLTSGSSYEQYF. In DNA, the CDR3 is TGTGCCAGCAGCCTGACTAGCGGTAGCTCCTACGAGCAGTACTTC.